This entry lists 25 T cell receptor beta chains sequenced from one sample in a study of blood T cells in healthy people across ages. PCR was performed a second time for about 6 to 11 cycles using a sample-barcoded 5' primer and a J-beta primer mix. One entry per CDR3 protein, called by TCRdb with MiXCR from the 5' RACE reads. Of about 540,000 distinct CDR3 sequences in the sample, about 25% were seen once. A further study also used this sample, focusing on T cells of mothers and their children.

The sample comprised blood. The receptors were gathered from a boy younger than 18 in good health.

The rearrangement uses TRBV20-1 and TRBJ2-5; 7 bases agree with TRBD2. Looked up from germline, CDR1 is DFQATT and CDR2 is SNEGSKA (reference sequence). The CDR3 has 13 residues. The V gene end was trimmed by 5 bases and the J gene end by 11 bases; junction bases not matched to a gene: 14. The CDR3 here is CSALSTSDYVQYF. In nucleotides, the CDR3 is TGCAGTGCTCTCAGCACTAGCGACTACGTGCAGTACTTC.

This sequence joins TRBV28 and TRBJ2-1, with 15 bases fitting TRBD2. The germline V gene encodes CDR1 MDHEN and CDR2 SYDVKM. V was clipped by 9 bases and J by 8 bases; unmatched bases: 2. The length of the CDR3 is 13 residues. The CDR3 region has the DNA TGTGCCAGTGGGACTAGCGGGAGGTATGAGCAGTTCTTC. Translation: CASGTSGRYEQFF.

The chain carries TRBV13 and TRBJ2-5; 7 bases are shared with TRBD2. The DNA matches TRBJ2-1 better at its end, which makes the J call doubtful. The CDR3 is 13 residues long. Per the germline V gene, CDR1 is PRHDT and CDR2 is FYEKMQ (reference sequence). CDR3 DNA sequence: TGTGCCAGCAGCTCGGGACTACCAAATGAGCAGTTCTTC. Protein sequence: CASSSGLPNEQFF.

V is TRBV9 and J is TRBJ1-2; 11 nucleotides align to TRBD1. J lost 4 bases, V lost 4 bases, and 6 bases had no gene match. The CDR3 loop spans 15 amino acids. Germline CDR1 and CDR2: SGDLS and YYNGEE. CDR3 DNA: TGTGCCAGCAGCCCCTGGGACAGGGGGAGCTATGGCTACACCTTC. Protein: CASSPWDRGSYGYTF.

The CDR3 protein is CASSSDGILRQQYF. In DNA form, the CDR3 reads TGTGCCAGCAGTTCGGACGGAATCCTACGTCAGCAGTACTTC. J is TRBJ2-7 and V is TRBV27; D gene uncertain. The CDR3 loop spans 14 amino acids. Germline V CDR1 and CDR2: MNHEY, SMNVEV (reference sequence). The V end lost 4 bases, the J end lost 8 bases, and 18 bases lay between the germline ends.

The V gene is TRBV7-2, the J gene TRBJ2-7, with D uncertain. Trimming pared 4 bases from V and 2 bases from J, leaving 12 bases between. The length of the CDR3 is 14 residues. Germline CDR1 reads SGHTA; CDR2 reads FQGNSA. CDR3 residues: CASSWDTGPYEQYF. The CDR3 DNA follows: TGTGCCAGCAGCTGGGATACGGGCCCCTACGAGCAGTACTTC. Filled out from reference TRBV7-2 and TRBJ2-7, the complete variable domain reads GAGVSQSPSNKVTEKGKDVELRCDPISGHTALYWYRQSLGQGLEFLIYFQGNSAPDKSGLPSDRFSAERTGGSVSTLTIQRTQQEDSAVYLCASSWDTGPYEQYFGPGTRLTVT.

The chain carries TRBV9 and TRBJ2-5, with D possibly being TRBD1 (6 bases). With 0 bases removed from V and 4 bases from J, the gap between germline ends came to 13 bases. The CDR3 consists of 15 residues. The germline V gene has CDR1 SGDLS and CDR2 YYNGEE. The CDR3 reads CASSVATGRGETQYF. The CDR3 DNA is TGTGCCAGCAGCGTAGCTACGGGCAGGGGAGAGACCCAGTACTTC. Based on the CDR3 plus reference TRBV9 and TRBJ2-5, the full variable domain is DSGVTQTPKHLITATGQRVTLRCSPRSGDLSVYWYQQSLDQGLQFLIQYYNGEERAKGNILERFSAQQFPDLHSELNLSSLELGDSALYFCASSVATGRGETQYFGPGTRLLVL.

This chain joins TRBV7-3 and TRBJ2-5; 8 bases are shared with TRBD1. After removal of 5 bases from V and 5 bases from J, the junction contained 10 bases not matched to a gene. Germline V gene lookup returns CDR1 SGHTA and CDR2 FQGTGA. There are 15 residues in the CDR3. This CDR3 is CASSAGTGLMETQYF. The CDR3 nucleotides are TGTGCCAGCAGCGCAGGGACAGGCTTAATGGAGACCCAGTACTTC.

The chain recombines TRBV15 with TRBJ2-5; no reliable D call. Per germline, CDR1 LNHNV and CDR2 YYDKDF (reference sequence). The CDR3 is made up of 14 amino acids. Between the trimmed V and J ends, which lost 3 bases and 5 bases, there was a span of 13 bases. The CDR3 reads CATSSRDGAETQYF. In nucleotides, the CDR3 is TGTGCCACCAGCAGTCGCGACGGCGCGGAGACCCAGTACTTC.

This clonotype was seen only a few times. The rearrangement links TRBV11-2 to TRBJ2-1, with a weak D call TRBD2 (6 bases). Germline CDR1 reads SGHAT; CDR2 reads FQNNGV. The CDR3 sequence is 14 residues long. V was trimmed by 2 bases and J by 7 bases, leaving 12 bases between them. The CDR3 nucleotides are TGTGCCAGCAGCTTAATCCGGGAGAGGAATGAGCAGTTCTTC. This encodes CASSLIRERNEQFF.

The J gene is TRBJ2-1, the V gene TRBV20-1, with D maybe TRBD2 (5 bases). Between the trimmed V and J ends, which lost 5 bases and 5 bases, there was a span of 13 bases. From germline, CDR1 is DFQATT and CDR2 SNEGSKA (reference sequence). This CDR3 has 13 amino acids. CDR3 sequence (DNA): TGCAGTGCTTCCGGACTGGGCGACAATGAGCAGTTCTTC. Protein sequence: CSASGLGDNEQFF.

The sample holds a few counts of this clonotype. The chain couples TRBV7-2 to TRBJ2-4; TRBD1 matches at 11 bases. The germline V gene has CDR1 SGHTA and CDR2 FQGNSA. The CDR3 is made up of 14 amino acids. The ends lost 4 bases at V and 6 bases at J; junction bases unmatched: 2. The CDR3 DNA reads as TGTGCCAGCAGCTGGGACAGGGGGTCAAACATTCAGTACTTC. It encodes CASSWDRGSNIQYF.

The rearrangement links TRBV7-2 to TRBJ1-1; D is uncertain. The V gene's germline CDR1 is SGHTA and CDR2 FQGNSA. CDR3 length equals 14 residues. Trimming pared 1 base from V and 2 bases from J, leaving 8 bases between. CDR3 DNA sequence: TGTGCCAGCAGCTTAGGCAGGTTCAACACTGAAGCTTTCTTT. Residues: CASSLGRFNTEAFF.

This clonotype appeared a few times. The rearrangement links TRBV6-2 or TRBV6-3 to TRBJ1-4; the D is unclear. Per germline, CDR1 MNHEY and CDR2 SVGEGT. Trimming removed 4 bases at V and 7 bases at J, with 28 bases between. This CDR3 spans 19 amino acids. CDR3 DNA: TGTGCCAGCAGTTTTACTCAACGTCTTCCAGGACGGAGACCTGAAAAACTGTTTTTT. Amino acid sequence: CASSFTQRLPGRRPEKLFF.

The gene calls are TRBV18 and TRBJ2-5; 7 bases align to TRBD1. V lost 6 bases, J lost 1 base, and 8 bases stayed unmatched. The length of the CDR3 is 15 residues. Germline V gene lookup returns CDR1 KGHSH and CDR2 LQKENI. For the CDR3, the DNA is TGTGCCAGCTCCCTGGGGACAGCCTCCCAAGAGACCCAGTACTTC. Residues: CASSLGTASQETQYF.

This clonotype was seen a few times. The V call is TRBV4-1, the J call TRBJ1-1; no definite D call. The CDR3 totals 14 residues. CDR1 and CDR2 (germline): MGHRA, YSYEKL. Trimming removed 2 bases from V and 1 base from J, with 8 bases in between. CDR3 sequence: CASSQFLKNTEAFF. The CDR3 DNA is TGCGCCAGCAGCCAATTCCTCAAGAACACTGAAGCTTTCTTT.

V usage is TRBV9 and J usage is TRBJ2-5, with 13 bases matching TRBD2. The DNA matches TRBJ2-1 better at its end, which makes the J call doubtful. Germline V gene lookup returns CDR1 SGDLS and CDR2 YYNGEE. CDR3 size: 20 residues. The CDR3 here is CASSPRGLAGAVSAHNEQFF. The DNA of the CDR3 is TGTGCCAGCAGCCCCCGAGGACTAGCGGGAGCTGTTTCAGCACACAATGAGCAGTTCTTC.

J is TRBJ1-1 and V is TRBV21-1. TRBV21-1 constitutes a pseudogene. The CDR3 has 14 residues. CDR3 loop: CASSSRPGGTEAFF. CDR3 nucleotide sequence: TGTGCCAGCAGCTCTCGACCGGGCGGGACTGAAGCTTTCTTT.

This rearrangement joins TRBV6-1 to TRBJ2-7; D unresolved. The CDR3 has 15 amino acids. Germline CDR1 is MNHNS and CDR2 is SASEGT. Trimming removed 1 base from V and 2 bases from J, with 12 bases in between. CDR3 DNA sequence: TGTGCCAGCAGTGAAGGCGCCTACCGTCCCTACGAGCAGTACTTC. Protein: CASSEGAYRPYEQYF.

This clonotype was recorded a few times. The genes are TRBV14 and TRBJ2-7; D ambiguous. Germline V gives CDR1 SGHDN, CDR2 FVKESK. The ends were cut back, 4 bases at V and 6 bases at J, with 19 bases in the middle. The CDR3 loop spans 15 amino acids. CDR3 nucleotides: TGTGCCAGCAGCCCGACAATTGGGGTCGGCGTCGAGCAGTACTTC. Amino acids: CASSPTIGVGVEQYF.

Of note for this clonotype: Compared with germline, one end of the junction differs, possibly owing to a read error. The rearrangement joins TRBV6-5 to TRBJ2-7; 8 bases line up with TRBD2. CDR1 and CDR2 (germline): MNHEY, SVGAGI. This CDR3 spans 16 amino acids. The CDR3 DNA is TGTGCCAGCAGTTATAGGGGACTAGATTCTTCCTACGAGCGGTACTTC. Protein product: CASSYRGLDSSYERYF.

The chain has TRBV18 and TRBJ1-4; D possibly corresponds to TRBD1 (6 bases). Trimming took 6 bases from V and 6 from J, leaving 20 bases between them. CDR1 is KGHSH, CDR2 LQKENI, per germline. The CDR3 covers 16 residues. The DNA of the CDR3 is TGTGCCAGCTCCACTGTTCGGGGGCCGGTGGATGAAAAACTGTTTTTT. It yields the protein CASSTVRGPVDEKLFF. Based on the CDR3 plus reference TRBV18 and TRBJ1-4, the full variable domain is NAGVMQNPRHLVRRRGQEARLRCSPMKGHSHVYWYRQLPEEGLKFMVYLQKENIIDESGMPKERFSAEFPKEGPSILRIQQVVRGDSAAYFCASSTVRGPVDEKLFFGSGTQLSVL.

This clonotype has a handful of counts. This CDR3 is CASSLLRMKNTEAFF. CDR3 in DNA: TGTGCCAGCAGTTTATTAAGGATGAAGAACACTGAAGCTTTCTTT. V gene TRBV28 combines with J gene TRBJ1-1; D gene unclear. The ends were cut back, 1 base at V and 1 base at J, with 10 bases in the middle. The CDR3 loop spans 15 amino acids. The germline V gene has CDR1 MDHEN and CDR2 SYDVKM.

This sequence joins TRBV20-1 and TRBJ2-7; D remains ambiguous. The CDR3 consists of 13 residues. Trimming pared 5 bases from V and 2 bases from J, leaving 13 bases between. CDR1 is DFQATT, CDR2 SNEGSKA, per germline (reference sequence). Here the CDR3 reads CSASLTDPYEQYF. As DNA, the CDR3 is TGCAGTGCTTCCCTGACTGACCCCTACGAGCAGTACTTC.

In its sample, this clonotype was seen a few times. V and J are TRBV4-1 and TRBJ2-1; TRBD2 matches 10 bases. The CDR3 contains 16 residues. CDR1 is MGHRA and CDR2 is YSYEKL in the germline V gene. V was clipped by 3 bases and J by 5 bases; unmatched bases: 7. The CDR3: CASSQAGLAMNNEQFF. The CDR3 DNA sequence: TGCGCCAGCAGCCAGGCGGGACTAGCGATGAACAATGAGCAGTTCTTC.